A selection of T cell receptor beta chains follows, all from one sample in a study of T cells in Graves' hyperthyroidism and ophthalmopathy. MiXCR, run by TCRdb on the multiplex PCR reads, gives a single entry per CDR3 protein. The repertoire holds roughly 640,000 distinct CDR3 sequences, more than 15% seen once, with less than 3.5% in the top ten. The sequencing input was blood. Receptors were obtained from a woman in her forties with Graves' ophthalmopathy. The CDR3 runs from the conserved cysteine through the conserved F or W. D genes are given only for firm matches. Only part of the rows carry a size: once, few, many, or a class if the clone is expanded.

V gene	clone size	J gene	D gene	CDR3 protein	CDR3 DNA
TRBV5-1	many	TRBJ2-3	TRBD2	CASSLAKTSGSTDTQYF	TGCGCCAGCAGCTTGGCCAAGACTAGCGGGAGCACAGATACGCAGTATTTT
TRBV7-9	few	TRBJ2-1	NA	CASSLQLPYNEQFF	TGTGCCAGCAGCTTACAACTACCCTACAATGAGCAGTTCTTC
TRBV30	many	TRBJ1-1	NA	CAWSRTVEAFF	TGTGCCTGGAGCCGGACGGTTGAAGCTTTCTTT
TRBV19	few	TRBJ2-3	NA	CASSIGENTQYF	TGTGCCAGTAGTATAGGCGAAAATACGCAGTATTTT
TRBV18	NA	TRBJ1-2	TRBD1	CASSPDRQGAGYTF	TGTGCCAGCTCACCGGATAGACAGGGCGCTGGCTACACCTTC
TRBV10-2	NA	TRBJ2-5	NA	CASKDRQETQYF	TGCGCCAGCAAAGACAGGCAAGAGACCCAGTACTTC
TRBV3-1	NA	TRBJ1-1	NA	CASSQGSHRGTFF	TGTGCCAGCAGCCAAGGGTCCCACAGAGGTACTTTCTTT
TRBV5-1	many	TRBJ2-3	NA	CASSLFGAALSTDTQYF	TGCGCCAGCAGCTTGTTCGGCGCAGCACTCTCCACAGATACGCAGTATTTT
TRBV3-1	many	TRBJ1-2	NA	CASNGRGNYGYTF	TGTGCCAGCAATGGTCGCGGGAACTATGGCTACACCTTC
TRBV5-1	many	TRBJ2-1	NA	CASSLEPNYEQFF	TGCGCCAGCAGCTTGGAGCCGAATTATGAGCAGTTCTTC
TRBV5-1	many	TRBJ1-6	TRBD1	CASSQRDRGTYNSPLHF	TGCGCCAGCAGCCAACGGGACAGGGGAACCTATAATTCACCCCTCCACTTT
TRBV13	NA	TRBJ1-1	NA	CASSLEGRRNTEAFF	TGTGCCAGCAGCCTAGAGGGACGGAGGAACACTGAAGCTTTCTTT
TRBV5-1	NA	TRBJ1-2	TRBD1	CASSVGQGGYGYTF	TGCGCCAGCAGCGTGGGACAGGGGGGCTATGGCTACACCTTC
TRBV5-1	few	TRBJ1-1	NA	CASSRSQAHRMNTEAFF	TGCGCCAGCAGCAGAAGCCAGGCCCACAGAATGAACACTGAAGCTTTCTTT
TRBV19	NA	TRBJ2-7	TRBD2	CASSKGLAGAGAYEQYF	TGTGCCAGTAGTAAGGGACTAGCGGGAGCGGGGGCCTACGAGCAGTACTTC
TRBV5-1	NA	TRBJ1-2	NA	CAGSPARDGYTF	TGCGCCGGCAGCCCGGCCAGGGATGGCTACACCTTC
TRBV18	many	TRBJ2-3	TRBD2	CASSLNSGPGGTDTQYF	TGTGCCAGCTCACTGAATAGCGGGCCCGGAGGTACAGACACGCAGTATTTT
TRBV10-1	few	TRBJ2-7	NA	CASSPGTPLNSEQYF	TGCGCCAGCAGCCCAGGGACTCCCCTCAATAGTGAGCAGTACTTC